A single sample gave rise to the 16 T cell receptor beta chains below, sequenced in a study of response to subunit inactivated influenza vaccine. TCRdb used MiXCR to reprocess the RT-PCR reads, holding one entry per CDR3 protein. The sample lists 500,000 to 600,000 distinct CDR3 sequences, approximately 12% seen once, with roughly a tenth in the top ten. The input for sequencing was PBMCs from blood, taken on the day of vaccination. Source of these receptors: a man aged 50-60 years who received an inactivated influenza vaccine.

V is TRBV20-1 and J is TRBJ2-7, with 11 bases identical to TRBD2. V shed 6 bases, J shed 6 bases, and the junction held 13 bases outside the gene matches. The CDR3 consists of 15 residues. Germline V gene lookup returns CDR1 DFQATT and CDR2 SNEGSKA (reference sequence). The CDR3 loop reads CSAPRPRLAGGEQYF. The CDR3 DNA is TGCAGTGCCCCTCGCCCCCGGCTAGCGGGAGGCGAGCAGTACTTC.

Only a few counts were recorded for this clonotype. This chain uses TRBV5-1 with TRBJ2-7; D is uncertain. The CDR3 is 13 residues long. Per the germline V gene, CDR1 is SGHRS and CDR2 is YFSETQ. The V gene lost 2 bases and the J gene lost 2 bases, with 8 bases spanning the gap. Written as DNA, the CDR3 is TGCGCCAGCAGCTTTTTTCAGGCCTACGAGCAGTACTTC. This gives the protein CASSFFQAYEQYF.

The chain is built from TRBV6-2 or TRBV6-3 and TRBJ2-1, with 7 nucleotides matching TRBD1. Germline V gene lookup returns CDR1 MNHEY and CDR2 SVGEGT. The CDR3 sequence is 15 residues long. Germline trimming cut 5 bases from V and 8 bases from J; bases unmatched to any gene: 12. CDR3 protein: CASSRTGAGWDEQFF. The CDR3, as DNA: TGTGCCAGCAGTAGAACAGGGGCTGGCTGGGATGAGCAGTTCTTC.

This clonotype was counted between two and nine times. The CDR3 DNA follows: TGTGCCAGCAGCTTATACGGGGTACAAGAGACCCAGTACTTC. Amino acids: CASSLYGVQETQYF. The chain recombines TRBV7-2 with TRBJ2-5, with a possible D match to TRBD2 (5 bases). This CDR3 is built from 14 residues. V lost 2 bases, J lost 2 bases, and 9 bases lay in between. Germline-derived CDR1 and CDR2 are SGHTA and FQGNSA. Looking up the rest from reference TRBV7-2 and TRBJ2-5 gives the full variable domain: GAGVSQSPSNKVTEKGKDVELRCDPISGHTALYWYRQSLGQGLEFLIYFQGNSAPDKSGLPSDRFSAERTGGSVSTLTIQRTQQEDSAVYLCASSLYGVQETQYFGPGTRLLVL.

This clonotype was counted only a few times. This chain connects TRBV29-1 to TRBJ1-1; D ambiguous. The CDR3 length is 11 residues. CDR1 and CDR2 from the germline V gene are SQVTM and ANQGSEA. Between the trimmed V and J ends, which lost 7 bases and 3 bases, there was a span of 9 bases. This CDR3 reads CSAKTYTEAFF. CDR3 bases: TGCAGCGCTAAAACCTACACTGAAGCTTTCTTT.

This clonotype was recorded at least ten times. The CDR3 is CSVGHRYNEQFF. The CDR3, as DNA: TGCAGCGTTGGTCACCGTTACAATGAGCAGTTCTTC. J is TRBJ2-1 and V is TRBV29-1, with D unclear. V lost 4 bases and J 4 bases, leaving 8 bases between the germline ends. Germline-derived CDR1 and CDR2 are SQVTM and ANQGSEA. This CDR3 is 12 amino acids long.

This clonotype showed up just a few times. The chain joins TRBV11-1 to TRBJ1-1; TRBD1 matches at 9 bases. The CDR3 consists of 18 residues. Trimming removed 1 base from V and 1 base from J; junction bases left unmatched: 10. The germline CDR1 and CDR2 sequences are SGHAT and FQDESV (reference sequence). The CDR3 DNA is TGTGCCAGCAGCTTAGGAATAGGGGGACAGGGTCGGAACACTGAAGCTTTCTTT. Amino acids: CASSLGIGGQGRNTEAFF.

This clonotype has only a few counts. The chain employs TRBV7-9 and TRBJ2-7; unclear D gene. V was clipped by 1 base and J by 0 bases, with 7 bases between them. The CDR3 totals 14 residues. CDR1 SEHNR and CDR2 FQNEAQ come from the germline V gene (reference sequence). In nucleotides, the CDR3 is TGTGCCAGCAGCTTAGTGGGCTTCTCCTACGAGCAGTACTTC. This gives the protein CASSLVGFSYEQYF.

In its sample, this clonotype was seen a few times. The rearrangement links TRBV29-1 to TRBJ2-5; TRBD2 agrees at 7 bases. CDR1 is SQVTM, CDR2 ANQGSEA, per germline. The V and J ends lost 6 bases and 5 bases, in that order; junction bases with no gene match: 9. The CDR3 has 13 residues. This chain's CDR3 is CSVLTSLVETQYF. CDR3 DNA: TGCAGCGTGCTGACTAGCTTGGTGGAGACCCAGTACTTC.

This clonotype was counted at least ten times. The genes are TRBV6-2 or TRBV6-3 and TRBJ1-5; D is uncertain. V was clipped by 6 bases and J by 2 bases, with 11 bases between them. Germline V CDR1 and CDR2: MNHEY, SVGEGT. This CDR3 is built from 14 residues. CDR3 residues: CASRRESGNQPQHF. CDR3 bases: TGTGCCAGCAGGCGGGAGTCGGGCAATCAGCCCCAGCATTTT.

This clonotype was detected many times. The chain links TRBV7-9 to TRBJ2-5; D possibly corresponds to TRBD2 (5 bases). Looked up from germline, CDR1 is SEHNR and CDR2 is FQNEAQ (reference sequence). V lost 3 bases to trimming and J lost 5 bases, with 13 bases between them. CDR3 length equals 14 residues. The CDR3 sequence is CASSLVLGEETQYF. As DNA, the CDR3 is TGTGCCAGCAGCTTGGTCCTGGGAGAGGAGACCCAGTACTTC.

This clonotype has ten or more counts. V usage is TRBV12-3 or TRBV12-4 and J usage is TRBJ2-3; possibly TRBD1 or TRBD2 for D (5 bases each). This CDR3 has 16 amino acids. V shed 3 bases and J shed 0 bases, with 13 bases lying between them. The chain's CDR3 is CASSFSGGLSTDTQYF. CDR3 DNA: TGTGCCAGCAGTTTTTCTGGGGGTCTTAGCACAGATACGCAGTATTTT.

This clonotype appeared a few times. The V call is TRBV10-3, the J call TRBJ2-2; D may correspond to TRBD1 or TRBD2 (5 bases each). Germline-derived CDR1 and CDR2 are ENHRY and SYGVKD. This CDR3 has 16 amino acids. Trimming cost V 4 bases and J 3 bases, with 15 bases left between them. The CDR3 loop is CAISAGPRGDTGELFF. Written as DNA, the CDR3 is TGTGCCATCAGTGCGGGACCCCGAGGGGACACCGGGGAGCTGTTTTTT.

This chain links TRBV7-9 with TRBJ2-1; 8 bases agree with TRBD1. This CDR3 is 16 amino acids long. Germline CDR1 SEHNR, CDR2 FQNEAQ (reference sequence). The V and J ends lost 5 bases and 6 bases, in that order; junction bases with no gene match: 12. Here the CDR3 reads CASSPSPGTGSNEQFF. CDR3 sequence (DNA): TGTGCCAGCAGCCCCAGCCCCGGGACAGGTAGCAATGAGCAGTTCTTC.

This clonotype was counted ten times or more. V gene TRBV29-1 combines with J gene TRBJ2-7; D might be TRBD1 (6 bases). This CDR3 has 14 residues. V shed 7 bases and J shed 3 bases, with 19 bases lying between them. CDR1 and CDR2 (germline): SQVTM, ANQGSEA. CDR3 amino acids: CSATTQGAFYEQYF. The CDR3 DNA sequence: TGCAGCGCGACAACACAGGGAGCTTTCTACGAGCAGTACTTC.

This sequence joins TRBV7-6 and TRBJ1-1; no clear D. The CDR3 totals 14 residues. Germline CDR1 SGHVS, CDR2 FNYEAQ. Trimming took off 5 bases at V and 6 bases at J, with 16 bases between the two ends. The CDR3 bases are TGTGCCAGCAGCGCCGCAGGAGTAGAGCCTGAAGCTTTCTTT. Amino acids: CASSAAGVEPEAFF.